Presented here are 19 T cell receptor beta chains from one specimen sequenced in a study of cytomegalovirus exposure and HLA in healthy donors. Use of 60 Vbeta and 13 Jbeta primers characterized the PCR. TCRdb's table, derived via immunoSEQ multiplex PCR, lists solely in-frame clones and lacks some. In the table there are 110,000 to 150,000 clones, about four fifths of which are singletons. Specimen: PBMCs. Every receptor here comes from a woman between 35 and 50 years old in good health and CMV-seropositive.

The V gene is TRBV18, the J gene TRBJ1-2, with D hard to call. Germline assignment: CDR1 KGHSH and CDR2 LQKENI. Deletions cut 0 bases from V and 2 bases from J, with 19 bases between. This CDR3 has 18 amino acids. The CDR3 spells CASSPPLLKGGDNYGYTF. CDR3 nucleotide sequence: TGTGCCAGCTCACCACCCTTGCTCAAGGGAGGAGACAACTATGGCTACACCTTC.

The chain carries TRBV29-1 and TRBJ1-1; 7 nucleotides line up with TRBD1. V was clipped by 6 bases and J by 0 bases; unmatched bases: 13. Per germline, CDR1 SQVTM and CDR2 ANQGSEA. This CDR3 has 16 amino acids. The DNA of the CDR3 is TGCAGCGTCCAGGGACAGCAAATGGACTTGAACACTGAAGCTTTCTTT. As protein: CSVQGQQMDLNTEAFF.

The rearrangement links TRBV7-2 to TRBJ2-7, with D perhaps matching TRBD1 (5 bases). V was pared by 5 bases and J by 0 bases, with 17 bases between. Per the germline V gene, CDR1 is SGHTA and CDR2 is FQGNSA. This CDR3 comprises 16 residues. CDR3 residues: CASSKQGRVASYEQYF. CDR3 in DNA: TGTGCCAGCAGCAAACAAGGCAGGGTAGCCTCCTACGAGCAGTACTTC.

The gene calls are TRBV7-3 and TRBJ2-5; no definite D call. Germline V CDR1 and CDR2: SGHTA, FQGTGA. The CDR3 length is 14 residues. V lost 3 bases, J lost 6 bases, and 14 bases lay in between. The CDR3 DNA sequence: TGTGCCAGCAGCTTGGGCCCCGTTACGCAGACCCAGTACTTC. This gives the protein CASSLGPVTQTQYF.

In DNA, the CDR3 is TGTGCCAGTAGTGTACAGGGTGGGGATCAGCCCCAGCATTTT. It translates to CASSVQGGDQPQHF. The chain recombines TRBV19 with TRBJ1-5, with D possibly TRBD1 on 6 matching bases. The CDR3 runs 14 residues. The V gene lost 5 bases and the J gene lost 5 bases, with 13 bases spanning the gap. Per the germline V gene, CDR1 is LNHDA and CDR2 is SQIVND (reference sequence).

The V and J genes are TRBV28 and TRBJ2-7, with D maybe TRBD1 (5 bases). V lost 2 bases to trimming and J lost 6 bases, with 14 bases between them. This CDR3 is built from 14 residues. Germline V gene sequence: CDR1 MDHEN, CDR2 SYDVKM. CDR3 in DNA: TGTGCCAGCAGTTTAGGGCAGGGATTTGGCGAGCAGTACTTC. It yields the protein CASSLGQGFGEQYF.

This CDR3 is CASSVRTGEFQPQHF. CDR3 nucleotide sequence: TGTGCCAGCAGTGTACGGACAGGGGAATTTCAGCCCCAGCATTTT. The chain employs TRBV6-1 and TRBJ1-5; 9 positions agree with TRBD1. The CDR3 contains 15 residues. Losses at the gene ends were 4 bases for V and 6 bases for J; bases not matched to a gene: 7. CDR1 and CDR2 from the germline V gene are MNHNS and SASEGT.

The chain recombines TRBV28 with TRBJ1-5, with no clear D. Per germline, CDR1 MDHEN and CDR2 SYDVKM. This CDR3 comprises 13 residues. Trimming shortened V by 6 bases and J by 3 bases, and 9 bases separated the two germline ends. CDR3 amino acids: CASRSVYNQPQHF. Written as DNA, the CDR3 is TGTGCCAGCAGATCCGTTTACAATCAGCCCCAGCATTTT.

The gene calls are TRBV23-1 and TRBJ2-2, with D possibly TRBD1 on 5 matching bases. TRBV23-1 is an ORF, with its function uncertain. The CDR3 runs to 13 residues. V shed 5 bases and J shed 3 bases, with 7 bases lying between them. CDR3 protein: CASSTGYTGELFF. CDR3 DNA sequence: TGCGCCAGCAGTACAGGTTACACCGGGGAGCTGTTTTTT.

The rearrangement joins TRBV9 to TRBJ2-1, with D possibly TRBD2 on 5 matching bases. Per the germline V gene, CDR1 is SGDLS and CDR2 is YYNGEE. The V gene lost 3 bases and the J gene lost 9 bases, with 13 bases spanning the gap. The CDR3 spans 13 residues. The CDR3 region is CASSGVGGFEQFF. The CDR3 DNA reads as TGTGCCAGCAGCGGCGTGGGCGGGTTTGAGCAGTTCTTC.

The rearrangement uses TRBV5-1 and TRBJ2-3, with 8 bases lining up with TRBD2. Germline V CDR1 and CDR2: SGHRS, YFSETQ. The CDR3 runs 16 residues. Trimming removed 1 base from V and 6 bases from J; junction bases left unmatched: 10. The CDR3 region is CASSLMGGGITDTQYF. The CDR3 coding sequence is TGCGCCAGCAGCTTGATGGGCGGGGGGATAACGGATACGCAGTATTTT.

The chain is built from TRBV14 and TRBJ2-3, with 10 bases identical to TRBD2. CDR3 length: 16 residues. Germline CDR1 is SGHDN and CDR2 is FVKESK. With 5 bases clipped from V and 3 bases from J, the junction kept 8 bases outside the gene matches. The CDR3 here is CASSFQRGGSTDTQYF. For the CDR3, the DNA is TGTGCCAGCAGCTTTCAGCGGGGGGGCAGTACAGATACGCAGTATTTT.

This clone came up once. The chain is built from TRBV5-1 and TRBJ2-7; 12 bases agree with TRBD1. The trim removed 2 bases at V and 5 bases at J, leaving 5 bases unmatched. CDR1 SGHRS and CDR2 YFSETQ come from the germline V gene. The CDR3 totals 15 residues. The DNA of the CDR3 is TGCGCCAGCAGCTTTGGGACAGGGGGCGTGGACGAGCAGTACTTC. Protein: CASSFGTGGVDEQYF. Full variable domain (rest looked up from reference TRBV5-1 and TRBJ2-7): KAGVTQTPRYLIKTRGQQVTLSCSPISGHRSVSWYQQTPGQGLQFLFEYFSETQRNKGNFPGRFSGRQFSNSRSEMNVSTLELGDSALYLCASSFGTGGVDEQYFGPGTRLTVT.

The gene calls are TRBV19 and TRBJ1-3, with TRBD1 identical over 8 bases. Per the germline V gene, CDR1 is LNHDA and CDR2 is SQIVND (reference sequence). This CDR3 has 14 amino acids. The V and J ends lost 8 bases and 0 bases, in that order; junction bases with no gene match: 3. CDR3 bases: TGTGCCAGTTCGGACAGGGCCTCTGGAAACACCATATATTTT. Protein sequence: CASSDRASGNTIYF. Filled out from reference TRBV19 and TRBJ1-3, the complete variable domain reads DGGITQSPKYLFRKEGQNVTLSCEQNLNHDAMYWYRQDPGQGLRLIYYSQIVNDFQKGDIAEGYSVSREKKESFPLTVTSAQKNPTAFYLCASSDRASGNTIYFGEGSWLTVV.

CDR3 residues: CASSPGAGGDQAFF. The CDR3 nucleotides are TGTGCCAGCAGTCCCGGGGCAGGGGGCGATCAAGCTTTCTTT. The rearrangement joins TRBV6-6 to TRBJ1-1, with 8 bases matching TRBD1. Germline lookup yields CDR1 MNHNY and CDR2 SVGAGI (reference sequence). This CDR3 comprises 14 residues. Trimming cost V 5 bases and J 9 bases; bases outside gene matches: 11.

This sequence joins TRBV28 and TRBJ2-2, with 7 nucleotides matching TRBD2. V lost 7 bases and J lost 7; bases outside the gene matches: 9. CDR1 and CDR2 from the germline V gene are MDHEN and SYDVKM. The CDR3 consists of 14 residues. CDR3 in DNA: TGTGCCAGCATCGAGGCGGGGGTAGGCGGGGAGCTGTTTTTT. Residues: CASIEAGVGGELFF.

DNA for the CDR3: TGTGCCAGCAGCTTCCGGGACAGGGGCTATGGCTACACCTTC. As protein: CASSFRDRGYGYTF. This chain uses TRBV7-9 with TRBJ1-2; 10 positions agree with TRBD1. Germline trimming cut 3 bases from V and 4 bases from J; bases unmatched to any gene: 2. The CDR3 spans 14 residues. The germline V gene encodes CDR1 SEHNR and CDR2 FQNEAQ (reference sequence).

V usage is TRBV7-3 and J usage is TRBJ2-3; D gene unclear. Per germline, CDR1 SGHTA and CDR2 FQGTGA. This CDR3 region has 14 residues. Between the trimmed V and J ends, which lost 5 bases and 0 bases, there was a span of 9 bases. The CDR3 DNA is TGTGCCAGCAGCCCCGGAGCTAGCACAGATACGCAGTATTTT. Translated, it gives CASSPGASTDTQYF.

The CDR3 DNA follows: TGTGCCAGCAGACTACAGGGAGCTGGCTACACCTTC. As protein: CASRLQGAGYTF. The rearrangement links TRBV6-5 to TRBJ1-2; the D gene is possibly TRBD1 (6 bases). Per the germline V gene, CDR1 is MNHEY and CDR2 is SVGAGI. V dropped 6 bases and J dropped 7 bases, with 12 bases sitting between them. The CDR3 contains 12 residues.